The T cell receptor beta chain described here comes from a study of T cell changes during pregnancy in multiple sclerosis. The CDR3 has 13 amino acids. The germline V and J ends were trimmed by 10 bases and 7 bases, with 19 bases remaining between them. Germline V CDR1 and CDR2: MNHEY, SVGAGI. The table came from immunoSEQ multiplex PCR; TCRdb's copy has only in-frame clones and leaves some out. The repertoire has 30,000 to 35,000 clones, 90% of them found once; the top ten carry around 0.62%. Specimen: CD4+ T cells from peripheral blood mononuclear cells, collected in the third trimester of pregnancy. The chain joins TRBV6-5 to TRBJ1-2; tentative D call: TRBD1 (5 bases). This receptor was obtained from a female donor in good health, enrolled as a control in a pregnancy study. CDR3 protein: CATLDFERGGYTF. The CDR3 nucleotides are TGTGCCACCCTAGACTTCGAAAGGGGTGGCTACACCTTC.